The present entry profiles one T cell receptor (beta chain) with its context. Its antigen remains unknown. This sample stems from a study of cytomegalovirus exposure and HLA in healthy donors. Researchers ran the PCR with 60 Vbeta and 13 Jbeta primers. In the study's own analysis: Counted up in a later analysis, unique TCR beta chains came to some 80 million, with about 10 million shared. TCRdb keeps only in-frame clones here, not all; method: immunoSEQ multiplex PCR. D and trimming were read from the DNA, whereas the V and J calls and clone size are those reported in that table. The table records approximately 120,000 clones, 74% of them present only once. V was pared by 6 bases and J by 3 bases, with 12 bases between. This CDR3 has 13 residues. Germline assignment: CDR1 MNHNS and CDR2 SASEGT. Study results and caveats: Later analysis suggested links between common viral pathogens and several top significant clusters. For most subjects, TCR beta sequences were reported to predict HLA-A and HLA-B alleles with accuracy.

The V and J genes are TRBV6-1 and TRBJ2-7; D is possibly TRBD1 (6 bases). The TCR was taken from a woman in her 50s in good health and CMV-seropositive. The sample taken for sequencing was PBMCs. CDR3 sequence: CASRTGQNYEQYF. CDR3 in DNA: TGTGCCAGCAGAACTGGACAGAACTACGAGCAGTACTTC.